The 23 T cell receptor beta chains in this list originate from one sample, sequenced in a study of cytomegalovirus exposure and HLA in healthy donors (dated by TCRdb to 2015 to 2018). Library prep was done by the immunoSEQ multiplex PCR assay. Entries here come from immuneACCESS through TCRdb and include only in-frame sequences with V and J called. Some clones fail to appear in such tables; in the studies checked, an unresolved V gene covers under half of the shortfall, and the cause of the remainder is unknown. The sample table holds 90,000 to 130,000 clones, of which about 85% were seen once. The top ten constitute roughly 3% of the sample. Sequenced sample: PBMCs. The receptor set was obtained from a woman between 18 and 29 years old in good health and CMV-seronegative.

The chain couples TRBV7-6 to TRBJ1-2; D not resolved. V shed 1 base and J shed 5 bases, with 11 bases lying between them. This CDR3 region has 14 residues. Germline assignment: CDR1 SGHVS and CDR2 FNYEAQ. In nucleotides, the CDR3 is TGTGCCAGCAGCTTAGGGGAAGGGAGTTATGGCTACACCTTC. Translated: CASSLGEGSYGYTF.

The chain joins TRBV2 to TRBJ2-5; weak D call: TRBD2 (7 bases). Trimming removed 5 bases from V and 3 bases from J, with 22 bases in between. Per germline, CDR1 SNHLY and CDR2 FYNNEI. CDR3 length: 17 residues. The CDR3 region is CASSRPGEGVLEETQYF. CDR3 DNA: TGTGCCAGCAGTCGCCCGGGGGAGGGGGTTTTGGAAGAGACCCAGTACTTC.

The chain is built from TRBV9 and TRBJ1-1; D gene uncertain. The ends were cut back, 4 bases at V and 0 bases at J, with 13 bases in the middle. The length of the CDR3 is 15 residues. Germline values: CDR1 SGDLS, CDR2 YYNGEE. The CDR3 DNA is TGTGCCAGCAGCCCCCTTGGCCAAATGAACACTGAAGCTTTCTTT. This sequence encodes CASSPLGQMNTEAFF.

The table lists this clone with a count of one. The chain employs TRBV4-1 and TRBJ2-5; no clear D. Germline V gene data show CDR1 as MGHRA and CDR2 as YSYEKL. The CDR3 has 15 amino acids. V lost 4 bases to trimming and J lost 4 bases, with 16 bases between them. CDR3 bases: TGCGCCAGCAGCCTCCATCCGAGCCCCCCAGAGACCCAGTACTTC. It translates to CASSLHPSPPETQYF.

DNA for the CDR3: TGCAGCACAGACCCCGGGGGGGGGTTGGTAAATGGCTACACCTTC. Its protein is CSTDPGGGLVNGYTF. V is TRBV29-1 and J is TRBJ1-2; weak D call: TRBD1 (5 bases). The CDR3 is 15 amino acids. The ends were cut back, 8 bases at V and 6 bases at J, with 25 bases in the middle. Per the germline V gene, CDR1 is SQVTM and CDR2 is ANQGSEA.

The chain links TRBV27 to TRBJ1-4, with 10 bases aligning to TRBD1. Unmatched junction bases numbered 5, after V lost 5 bases and J lost 2 bases. This CDR3 region has 16 residues. CDR1 MNHEY and CDR2 SMNVEV come from the germline V gene (reference sequence). CDR3 sequence reads: CASSEATGGTNEKLFF. The CDR3 DNA reads as TGTGCCAGCAGTGAAGCGACAGGGGGCACTAATGAAAAACTGTTTTTT.

V usage is TRBV30 and J usage is TRBJ1-2, with D perhaps TRBD1 (5 bases). The V end was cut by 3 bases, the J end by 8 bases, with 19 bases between. Germline-derived CDR1 and CDR2 are GTSNPN and SVGIG (reference sequence). The CDR3 runs 14 residues. CDR3 residues: CAWSPMGPQEGYTF. The CDR3 region has the DNA TGTGCCTGGAGCCCAATGGGGCCCCAGGAGGGCTACACCTTC.

The V and J genes are TRBV2 and TRBJ2-1; 8 positions match TRBD1. V lost 5 bases to trimming and J lost 10 bases; unmatched junction nucleotides: 4. This CDR3 contains 12 residues. CDR1 and CDR2 (germline): SNHLY, FYNNEI. As DNA, the CDR3 is TGTGCCAGCAGTCTGAACAGGGGGGAGCAGTTCTTC. Residues: CASSLNRGEQFF. The full variable domain, in which reference TRBV2 and TRBJ2-1 provide the parts outside the CDR3, is EPEVTQTPSHQVTQMGQEVILRCVPISNHLYFYWYRQILGQKVEFLVSFYNNEISEKSEIFDDQFSVERPDGSNFTLKIRSTKLEDSAMYFCASSLNRGEQFFGPGTRLTVL.

The chain employs TRBV4-1 and TRBJ2-1, with 11 bases aligning to TRBD2. CDR1 is MGHRA, CDR2 YSYEKL, per germline. V lost 4 bases and J lost 7; bases outside the gene matches: 9. This CDR3 contains 16 residues. DNA of the CDR3: TGCGCCAGCAGCCGCATAGCGGGGGGGCCGGGAAATGAGCAGTTCTTC. Translating gives CASSRIAGGPGNEQFF.

V is TRBV9 and J is TRBJ2-7, with 8 bases identical to TRBD2. With V trimmed by 0 bases and J by 4 bases, 9 bases remained unmatched. The CDR3 is 16 residues long. CDR1 is SGDLS and CDR2 is YYNGEE in the germline V gene. The DNA for the CDR3 is TGTGCCAGCAGCGTAGGGACTAGCTCGTCTCTATACGAGCAGTACTTC. The encoded protein is CASSVGTSSSLYEQYF.

The CDR3 loop reads CASSLALLSTDTQYF. In DNA, the CDR3 is TGTGCCAGCAGCTTGGCCTTATTAAGCACAGATACGCAGTATTTT. This chain connects TRBV5-4 to TRBJ2-3; D unclear. V lost 0 bases and J 0 bases, leaving 8 bases between the germline ends. The CDR3 covers 15 residues. Germline values: CDR1 SGHNT, CDR2 YYREEE (reference sequence).

This clone appeared a single time. The chain is built from TRBV7-9 and TRBJ2-7; no clear D. Germline CDR1 and CDR2: SEHNR and FQNEAQ (reference sequence). The length of the CDR3 is 11 residues. V shed 3 bases and J shed 2 bases, with 2 bases lying between them. CDR3: CASSFAYEQYF. CDR3 DNA: TGTGCCAGCAGCTTCGCCTACGAGCAGTACTTC.

This clone was picked up one time. The V gene is TRBV27, the J gene TRBJ2-3; 9 bases are shared with TRBD1. The V gene end was trimmed by 4 bases and the J gene end by 4 bases; junction bases not matched to a gene: 3. The CDR3 sequence is 14 residues long. Germline-derived CDR1 and CDR2 are MNHEY and SMNVEV (reference sequence). The CDR3 nucleotides read TGTGCCAGCAGTTACAGGGGGCGGCCAGATACGCAGTATTTT. It is translated as CASSYRGRPDTQYF.

This rearrangement joins TRBV9 to TRBJ2-7, with D perhaps matching TRBD1 (7 bases). The CDR3 loop spans 15 amino acids. Germline values: CDR1 SGDLS, CDR2 YYNGEE. V was pared by 0 bases and J by 2 bases, with 12 bases between. The CDR3 reads CASSVAPGGTYEQYF. The CDR3 coding sequence is TGTGCCAGCAGCGTAGCTCCAGGGGGGACCTACGAGCAGTACTTC.

The chain couples TRBV29-1 to TRBJ2-1; D ambiguous. Per germline, CDR1 SQVTM and CDR2 ANQGSEA. Trimming pared 0 bases from V and 7 bases from J, leaving 7 bases between. The CDR3 is 12 amino acids. The CDR3 coding sequence is TGCAGCGTTGAAGATGGGCGAAATGAGCAGTTCTTC. This sequence encodes CSVEDGRNEQFF.

This clone appeared a few times. V gene TRBV5-1 combines with J gene TRBJ2-7; D is perhaps TRBD2 (5 bases). The CDR3 covers 12 residues. The V gene lost 4 bases and the J gene lost 4 bases, with 9 bases spanning the gap. Germline V gene data show CDR1 as SGHRS and CDR2 as YFSETQ. CDR3 nucleotides: TGCGCCAGCAGCCGGCAGCGGTACGAGCAGTACTTC. Its protein product is CASSRQRYEQYF.

This chain connects TRBV5-4 to TRBJ2-3, with D uncertain. This CDR3 has 12 residues. CDR1 SGHNT and CDR2 YYREEE come from the germline V gene (reference sequence). V lost 2 bases to trimming and J lost 2 bases, with 3 bases between them. The CDR3 reads CASSFNTDTQYF. The CDR3 DNA follows: TGTGCCAGCAGCTTCAACACAGATACGCAGTATTTT.

In its sample, this clone was seen once. The chain couples TRBV19 to TRBJ1-4, with no clear D. V lost 10 bases and J 4 bases, leaving 13 bases between the germline ends. In germline, CDR1 is LNHDA, CDR2 SQIVND (reference sequence). The CDR3 is made up of 13 amino acids. CDR3 nucleotides: TGTGCCACCACCCCCCCCGGTAATGAAAAACTGTTTTTT. Amino acid sequence: CATTPPGNEKLFF. The full variable domain, with the rest looked up from reference TRBV19 and TRBJ1-4, is DGGITQSPKYLFRKEGQNVTLSCEQNLNHDAMYWYRQDPGQGLRLIYYSQIVNDFQKGDIAEGYSVSREKKESFPLTVTSAQKNPTAFYLCATTPPGNEKLFFGSGTQLSVL.

This chain joins TRBV5-6 and TRBJ2-5; 8 positions agree with TRBD2. Trimming at V came to 2 bases and at J to 1 base, leaving 4 bases not matched to a gene. The germline V gene has CDR1 SGHDT and CDR2 YYEEEE. CDR3 length: 15 amino acids. DNA of the CDR3: TGTGCCAGCAGCTTCACTAGCGGACCCCAAGAGACCCAGTACTTC. Translation: CASSFTSGPQETQYF.

The rearrangement joins TRBV19 to TRBJ1-1, with a tentative D call TRBD1 (6 bases). The CDR3 has 14 amino acids. Germline values: CDR1 LNHDA, CDR2 SQIVND (reference sequence). V was shortened by 4 bases and J by 1 base, with 10 bases between the two germline ends. CDR3 nucleotide sequence: TGTGCCAGTAGTAGACAGGCTGGGAACACTGAAGCTTTCTTT. Translated: CASSRQAGNTEAFF.

The V and J genes are TRBV19 and TRBJ2-3; possible D gene TRBD2, 7 bases. CDR1 LNHDA and CDR2 SQIVND come from the germline V gene (reference sequence). Deletions cut 2 bases from V and 9 bases from J, with 15 bases between. The CDR3 contains 14 residues. In DNA form, the CDR3 reads TGTGCCAGTAGTATAAACGGGGGAGGGGGAACGCAGTATTTT. It specifies CASSINGGGGTQYF.

This clone was detected a few times. The chain joins TRBV6-4 to TRBJ1-5, with D possibly TRBD1 on 5 matching bases. The CDR3 sequence is 16 residues long. Germline V gene data show CDR1 as MRHNA and CDR2 as SNTAGT. V was cut by 3 bases and J by 2 bases, with 14 bases left in between. The CDR3: CASSESGGGGNQPQHF. Written as DNA, the CDR3 is TGTGCCAGCAGTGAGTCGGGGGGAGGAGGCAATCAGCCCCAGCATTTT.

The chain recombines TRBV7-9 with TRBJ1-1; a weak D match, TRBD1 (6 bases). V lost 8 bases to trimming and J lost 5 bases, with 12 bases between them. This CDR3 spans 12 amino acids. Per germline, CDR1 SEHNR and CDR2 FQNEAQ (reference sequence). The CDR3 reads CASGRGATEAFF. In DNA, the CDR3 is TGTGCCAGCGGCAGGGGAGCGACTGAAGCTTTCTTT. Supplemented by reference TRBV7-9 and TRBJ1-1, the full variable domain reads DTGVSQNPRHKITKRGQNVTFRCDPISEHNRLYWYRQTLGQGPEFLTYFQNEAQLEKSRLLSDRFSAERPKGSFSTLEIQRTEQGDSAMYLCASGRGATEAFFGQGTRLTVV.